This T cell receptor beta chain originates from a study of shared clonotypes between healthy human individuals. CD4+ cells yielded CD45RA+ naive and CD45RA-negative memory subsets. Libraries were prepared by immunoSEQ multiplex PCR; TCRdb keeps only in-frame clonotypes and omits some of them. This sample carries 2,500,000 or so clones, roughly 93% of them seen once, and the ten largest clones take 0.36%. Germline-derived CDR1 and CDR2 are SGHRS and YFSETQ. There are 13 residues in the CDR3. Trimming stripped 2 bases from V and 4 bases from J, with 10 bases between. The chain combines TRBV5-1 with TRBJ2-7, with a possible D match to TRBD1 (6 bases). The TCR was taken from a man younger than 35 in good health. Some clones in this sample may be carry-over from other donors' samples. The specimen sequenced was naive CD4+ T cells from PBMCs. Documented subset: CD45RA+ positively selected. The CDR3 is CASSLETGYEQYF. DNA for the CDR3: TGCGCCAGCAGCTTAGAGACAGGTTACGAGCAGTACTTC.